These T cell receptor beta chains were read from a single sample in a study of shared clonotypes between healthy human individuals. The repertoire was sequenced with immunoSEQ multiplex PCR; TCRdb's copy has only in-frame clones and lacks some. The profile covers hundreds of thousands of clones, with roughly 72% appearing a single time and 1.5% to 2% taken by the ten largest. Sequencing input: memory CD4+ T cells sorted from blood. These TCRs come from a woman under 40 in good health. CDR3s include the opening cysteine and the closing phenylalanine or tryptophan. D genes are given only for firm matches. Not every row has a clone size; where given, it reads once, few, many or a size class.

-	TRBV28	TRBJ2-1	-	CASSLGTAYNEQFF	TGTGCCAGCAGTTTAGGGACTGCCTACAATGAGCAGTTCTTC
-	TRBV4-1	TRBJ2-1	once	CASSPPFRESSYNEQFF	TGCGCCAGCAGCCCCCCTTTCCGGGAGAGCTCCTACAATGAGCAGTTCTTC
-	TRBV5-8	TRBJ2-1	-	CASSLELPELGQFF	TGTGCCAGCAGCTTGGAGCTGCCGGAGTTGGGGCAGTTCTTC
TRBD1	TRBV15	TRBJ1-4	few	CATSRDRGYLFEKLFF	TGTGCCACCAGCAGGGACAGGGGGTATTTATTTGAAAAACTGTTTTTT
-	TRBV6-5	TRBJ1-1	-	CASSQRQENTEAFF	TGTGCCAGCTCCCAAAGGCAGGAGAACACTGAAGCTTTCTTT
TRBD1	TRBV6-1	TRBJ2-1	-	CASSDVWGQYNEQFF	TGTGCCAGCAGTGATGTCTGGGGACAGTACAATGAGCAGTTCTTC
TRBD2	TRBV5-6	TRBJ2-1	-	CASSLNGRAGNEQFF	TGTGCCAGCAGCTTGAACGGGAGGGCCGGGAATGAGCAGTTCTTC
-	TRBV9	TRBJ1-3	-	CASSVEGTGNTIYF	TGTGCCAGCAGCGTAGAAGGGACAGGAAACACCATATATTTT
-	TRBV2	TRBJ2-2	-	CASRGQRTGELFF	TGTGCCAGCAGAGGACAGAGAACCGGGGAGCTGTTTTTT
TRBD2	TRBV5-1	TRBJ2-7	few	CASSRTGTSGSYEQYF	TGCGCCAGCAGCCGTACCGGGACTAGCGGTTCCTACGAGCAGTACTTC
-	TRBV7-2	TRBJ2-7	few	CASSPSYGDEQYF	TGTGCCAGCAGCCCATCATACGGGGACGAGCAGTACTTC
TRBD2	TRBV6-5	TRBJ2-1	-	CASSYHPGLAWNEQFF	TGTGCCAGCAGTTACCACCCGGGACTAGCGTGGAATGAGCAGTTCTTC
TRBD1	TRBV28	TRBJ1-2	-	CASGDQGARYLGGYTF	TGTGCCAGCGGAGACCAGGGGGCGCGTTACTTGGGTGGCTACACCTTC
-	TRBV19	TRBJ1-5	-	CASSRQPGNQPQHF	TGTGCCAGTAGCAGACAGCCTGGGAATCAGCCCCAGCATTTT
-	TRBV28	TRBJ2-7	-	CASNEGYEQYF	TGTGCCAGCAACGAGGGCTACGAGCAGTACTTC
-	TRBV5-8	TRBJ2-7	-	CASSRRTVPYEQYF	TGTGCCAGCAGCCGCCGGACAGTGCCCTACGAGCAGTACTTC
TRBD2	TRBV28	TRBJ2-1	-	CASSGPGGVGDEQFF	TGTGCCAGCAGCGGCCCTGGGGGGGTGGGAGATGAGCAGTTCTTC
-	TRBV30	TRBJ1-1	few	CAWSVRGYEAFF	TGTGCCTGGAGTGTACGAGGCTATGAAGCTTTCTTT
TRBD2	TRBV11-2	TRBJ2-7	-	CASSLDQGGEQYF	TGTGCCAGCAGCTTAGATCAGGGAGGGGAGCAGTACTTC
-	TRBV7-2	TRBJ2-5	-	CASSLRGGRAETQYF	TGTGCCAGCAGCTTACGTGGGGGCCGGGCAGAGACCCAGTACTTC
-	TRBV5-1	TRBJ2-1	-	CASSRSSSYNEQFF	TGCGCCAGCAGTAGGTCGAGCTCCTACAATGAGCAGTTCTTC
TRBD2	TRBV5-6	TRBJ2-1	-	CASSWRGLAGDYNEQFF	TGTGCCAGCAGCTGGAGGGGGCTAGCGGGAGATTACAATGAGCAGTTCTTC
-	TRBV28	TRBJ1-4	-	CASKRGNEKLFF	TGTGCCAGCAAAAGGGGTAATGAAAAACTGTTTTTT
-	TRBV5-1	TRBJ2-6	-	CASSLGPINYGANVLTF	TGCGCCAGCAGCTTGGGACCTATTAATTACGGGGCCAACGTCCTGACTTTC
-	TRBV27	TRBJ2-3	-	CASSKGIDTQYF	TGTGCCAGCAGTAAAGGGATCGATACGCAGTATTTT
-	TRBV2	TRBJ2-7	-	CASSVKGHEQYF	TGTGCCAGCAGTGTCAAGGGCCACGAGCAGTACTTC
-	TRBV5-1	TRBJ1-4	-	CASSPWTGRYEKLFF	TGCGCCAGCAGCCCGTGGACGGGTCGTTATGAAAAACTGTTTTTT
-	TRBV7-8	TRBJ1-4	-	CASSLYANEKLFF	TGTGCCAGCAGCTTATACGCTAATGAAAAACTGTTTTTT
-	TRBV28	TRBJ1-2	-	CASSFGRDIYGYTF	TGTGCCAGCAGTTTTGGAAGAGATATCTATGGCTACACCTTC
-	TRBV18	TRBJ1-5	-	CASSPVPSGNQPQHF	TGTGCCAGCTCACCGGTTCCCAGCGGCAATCAGCCCCAGCATTTT
-	TRBV19	TRBJ1-2	-	CASSPRDLFLLDTF	TGTGCCAGTAGCCCAAGGGACCTTTTTTTGCTTGATACCTTC
-	TRBV2	TRBJ2-5	-	CASSVGRRVETQYF	TGTGCCAGCAGTGTGGGCAGGAGAGTGGAGACCCAGTACTTC
TRBD1	TRBV25-1	TRBJ1-1	-	CASSRDRGVTEAFF	TGTGCCAGCAGTAGGGACAGGGGGGTAACTGAAGCTTTCTTT
TRBD1	TRBV6-1	TRBJ1-2	-	CASSEGTGANYGYTF	TGTGCCAGCAGTGAAGGGACAGGGGCTAACTATGGCTACACCTTC
-	TRBV19	TRBJ1-5	once	CASTYRASNQPQHF	TGTGCCAGTACCTACAGGGCGAGCAATCAGCCCCAGCATTTT
-	TRBV6-1	TRBJ2-1	-	CASSGRDSSYNEQFF	TGTGCCAGCAGTGGGCGGGATTCCTCCTACAATGAGCAGTTCTTC
-	TRBV28	TRBJ2-7	-	CASIERGNYEQYF	TGTGCCAGCATTGAGAGGGGTAACTACGAGCAGTACTTC
TRBD1	TRBV29-1	TRBJ2-5	-	CSVVTGAQETQYF	TGCAGCGTTGTGACAGGGGCGCAAGAGACCCAGTACTTC